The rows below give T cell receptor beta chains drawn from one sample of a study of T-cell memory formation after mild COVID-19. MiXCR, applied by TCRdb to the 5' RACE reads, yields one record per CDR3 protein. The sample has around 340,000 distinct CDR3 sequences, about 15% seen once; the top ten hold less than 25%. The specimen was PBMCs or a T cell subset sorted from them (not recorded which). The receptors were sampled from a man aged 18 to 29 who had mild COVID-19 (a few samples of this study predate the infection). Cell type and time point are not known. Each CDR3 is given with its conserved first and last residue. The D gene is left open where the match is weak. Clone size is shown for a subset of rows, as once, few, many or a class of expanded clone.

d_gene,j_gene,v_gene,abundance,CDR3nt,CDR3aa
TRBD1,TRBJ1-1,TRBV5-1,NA,TGCGCCAGCCGCGAACAGGGGGAAAACACTGAAGCTTTCTTT,CASREQGENTEAFF
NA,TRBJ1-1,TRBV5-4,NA,TGTGCCAGCAGCTCCCCTACAGAGAACACTGAAGCTTTCTTT,CASSSPTENTEAFF
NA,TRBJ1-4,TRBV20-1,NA,TGCAGTGCTAGAGATCAGCGGGGACATGAAAAACTGTTTTTT,CSARDQRGHEKLFF
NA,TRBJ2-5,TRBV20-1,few,TGCAGTGCTAGTCACCTAGGGGAGACCCAGTACTTC,CSASHLGETQYF
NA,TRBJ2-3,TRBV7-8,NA,TGTGCCAGCAGGTTCGGGGGCACAGATACGCAGTATTTT,CASRFGGTDTQYF
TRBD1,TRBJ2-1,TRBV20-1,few,TGCAGTGCCCTTGACAGGGGGCTTAACAATGAGCAGTTCTTC,CSALDRGLNNEQFF
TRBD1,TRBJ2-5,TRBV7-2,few,TGTGCCAGCAGGCGGACAGGGATACGGGGAGAGACCCAGTACTTC,CASRRTGIRGETQYF
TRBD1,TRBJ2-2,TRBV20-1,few,TGCAGTGCTAGCCAGGGGGCGAGCACCGGGGAGCTGTTTTTT,CSASQGASTGELFF
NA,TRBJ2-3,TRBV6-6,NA,TGTGCCAGCAGCGGGTCCGGGGCCCAATTTACAGATACGCAGTATTTT,CASSGSGAQFTDTQYF
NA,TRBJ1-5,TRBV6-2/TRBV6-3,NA,TGTGCCAGCAGTAAACTTAGAGAGGGCAATCAGCCCCAGCATTTT,CASSKLREGNQPQHF
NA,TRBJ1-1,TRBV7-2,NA,TGTGCCAGCAGCTCCTTCGGGGTAAACACTGAAGCTTTCTTT,CASSSFGVNTEAFF
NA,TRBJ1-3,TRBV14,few,TGTGCCAGCAGCCGCCTGACAGTTTCTGGAAACACCATATATTTT,CASSRLTVSGNTIYF
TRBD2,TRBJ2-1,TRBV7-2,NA,TGTGCCAGCAGCCCCCGGGGACTAGCGGGAGGTGATGAGCAGTTCTTC,CASSPRGLAGGDEQFF
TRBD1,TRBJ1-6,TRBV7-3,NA,TGTGCCAGCAGCGGACAGGGCTGGGGTTCACCCCTCCACTTT,CASSGQGWGSPLHF
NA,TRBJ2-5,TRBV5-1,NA,TGCGCCAGCAGCCGGATGGTGGGGGATTCAGAGACCCAGTACTTC,CASSRMVGDSETQYF
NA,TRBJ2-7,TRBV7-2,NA,TGTGCCAGCAGCTCCAAAGGACGGCCCTACGAGCAGTACTTC,CASSSKGRPYEQYF
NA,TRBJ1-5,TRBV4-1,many,TGTGCCAGCAGCCAAGGCAGAGGGCAGCCCCAGCATTTT,CASSQGRGQPQHF